This TCR beta chain was recovered during a study of monozygotic twins with inflammatory bowel disease. From its re-call of the 5' RACE reads, TCRdb lists each CDR3 protein once, without DNA. The listing records 330,000 or so distinct CDR3 sequences. Germline values: CDR1 KGHSH, CDR2 LQKENI. CDR3 size: 15 residues. The sequenced material came from blood. This TCR was sampled from a human donor with ulcerative colitis or Crohn's disease, or a healthy co-twin of an affected twin (not recorded which). V usage is TRBV18 and J usage is TRBJ1-1. This chain's CDR3 is CASSQEGRMNTEAFF.